This T cell receptor beta chain derives from a study of blood T cell repertoires in COVID-19. Overall study: Sites across the United States, Italy and Spain contributed samples from acute and convalescent COVID-19. In each case, the material was cDNA or gDNA derived from T cells, B-cell-depleted T cells, or PBMCs.

As originally analysed: How many nucleated cells were present was estimated from reference gene primer amplification. Profiled with immunoSEQ multiplex PCR; TCRdb holds only in-frame clones, not every one. V, J and clone size were drawn from that table, and D and trimming were deduced from the DNA. The sample holds 380,000 or so clones, roughly 90% seen once. The sequencing sample was made of peripheral blood. This TCR was recovered from a man aged 40-50 years with acute or convalescent COVID-19.

For the CDR3, the DNA is TGTGCCAGCTCACCGATCCAGGAGGCTAATCAGCCCCAGCATTTT. It specifies CASSPIQEANQPQHF. The chain links TRBV18 to TRBJ1-5; the D is unclear. Germline CDR1 reads KGHSH; CDR2 reads LQKENI. This CDR3 region has 15 residues. V was pared by 3 bases and J by 4 bases, with 13 bases between.